The T cell receptor beta chain under discussion was sequenced for a study of neurological immune-mediated disorders. This clonotype was counted many times. No antigen is known for it. The germline V gene encodes CDR1 SSHAT and CDR2 FNYEAQ (reference sequence). V lost 1 base to trimming and J lost 0 bases, with 12 bases between them. The CDR3 length is 17 residues. The method for making cDNA was 5'RACE, and it used 10-nucleotide random UMIs. TCRdb independently ran MiXCR on the 5' RACE reads; one entry per CDR3 protein. The sample has fewer than 75,000 distinct CDR3 sequences; 4.5% to 5.5% are singletons. Study-level points and caveats: Patients with HTLV-1-associated myelopathy showed the most TCR clonal expansion. Those with multiple sclerosis showed the least, falling below healthy controls.

The clonotype originates from a man aged 25-45 years with multiple sclerosis. V is TRBV7-7 and J is TRBJ1-4, with D unclear. Sample: PBMCs. The CDR3 loop reads CASSLEVQKATNEKLFF. CDR3 nucleotides: TGTGCCAGCAGCTTAGAGGTGCAGAAGGCAACTAATGAAAAACTGTTTTTT. The full variable domain, completed using reference TRBV7-7 and TRBJ1-4, is GAGVSQSPRYKVTKRGQDVTLRCDPISSHATLYWYQQALGQGPEFLTYFNYEAQPDKSGLPSDRFSAERPEGSISTLTIQRTEQRDSAMYRCASSLEVQKATNEKLFFGSGTQLSVL.